The clone carrying this TCR beta chain has only one observation. Sequencing was performed with immunoSEQ multiplex PCR; in TCRdb, only in-frame clones are kept and a portion is missing. This sample has 150,000 to 200,000 clones; approximately 90% occur once, and the top ten carry 1.3% to 1.5%. The germline V and J ends were trimmed by 3 bases and 0 bases, with 5 bases remaining between them. The germline V gene has CDR1 MGHDK and CDR2 SYGVNS. There are 13 residues in the CDR3. The record originates from a study of T cell responses to AZD1222 COVID-19 vaccine. This clonotype was sampled from an adult in good health. The sample was peripheral blood, taken on day 0 of AZD1222 vaccination. The gene calls are TRBV25-1 and TRBJ2-5, with D uncertain. CDR3 nucleotide sequence: TGTGCCAGCAGTGATCGCTACCAAGAGACCCAGTACTTC. Translating it yields CASSDRYQETQYF.